This T cell receptor beta chain was obtained from a study of blood T cells in healthy people across ages. This clonotype was recorded once. Its target is unknown. Study-level points and caveats: It was held that the diversity estimates obtained from one million T cells were underestimates.

Primed by a sample-barcoded 5' primer and a J-beta primer mix, a second PCR proceeded for about 7 to 12 cycles. In TCRdb, the 5' RACE reads were re-called with MiXCR into one record per CDR3 protein. The sample consists of hundreds of thousands of distinct CDR3 sequences, approximately 59% of them appearing once. Trimming removed 1 base from V and 2 bases from J; junction bases left unmatched: 9. Germline loops: CDR1 DFQATT, CDR2 SNEGSKA (reference sequence). The CDR3 covers 17 residues. The TCR originated in a man aged 55 to 69 in good health. The chain combines TRBV20-1 with TRBJ2-1; 9 bases line up with TRBD2. The specimen sequenced was blood. CDR3 in DNA: TGCAGTGCTAGAGGGGTATCCGGGACTAGCCCCTACAATGAGCAGTTCTTC. Encoded protein: CSARGVSGTSPYNEQFF.